This TCR beta chain derives from a study of T cell responses to AZD1222 COVID-19 vaccine. General study results and limits: Seropositive AZD1222 recipients at baseline numbered only five or six. Repertoire sampling occurred only after the peak T cell response. Elevations in Spike-specific TCR breadth and depth followed administration of two AZD1222 doses.

Germline V lookup: CDR1 SQVTM, CDR2 ANQGSEA. The CDR3 sequence is 14 residues long. Between the trimmed V and J ends, which lost 6 bases and 4 bases, there was a span of 19 bases. Assay: immunoSEQ multiplex PCR; the TCRdb copy retains only in-frame clones and omits some. The sample includes fewer than 150,000 clones, roughly 91% of them seen just once. This clone was counted a single time. Its antigen is currently unknown. Second-dose intervals of approximately 4 or approximately 12 weeks were pooled. This clonotype originated in an adult who received the AZD1222 COVID-19 vaccine. This material consisted of peripheral blood, taken 28 days after the second AZD1222 dose. This chain uses TRBV29-1 with TRBJ2-7; TRBD1 or TRBD2 may be the D gene (6 bases each). For the CDR3, the DNA is TGCAGCGTCTCATGGGGGGCTGAGGGGTACGAGCAGTACTTC. Translating it yields CSVSWGAEGYEQYF.